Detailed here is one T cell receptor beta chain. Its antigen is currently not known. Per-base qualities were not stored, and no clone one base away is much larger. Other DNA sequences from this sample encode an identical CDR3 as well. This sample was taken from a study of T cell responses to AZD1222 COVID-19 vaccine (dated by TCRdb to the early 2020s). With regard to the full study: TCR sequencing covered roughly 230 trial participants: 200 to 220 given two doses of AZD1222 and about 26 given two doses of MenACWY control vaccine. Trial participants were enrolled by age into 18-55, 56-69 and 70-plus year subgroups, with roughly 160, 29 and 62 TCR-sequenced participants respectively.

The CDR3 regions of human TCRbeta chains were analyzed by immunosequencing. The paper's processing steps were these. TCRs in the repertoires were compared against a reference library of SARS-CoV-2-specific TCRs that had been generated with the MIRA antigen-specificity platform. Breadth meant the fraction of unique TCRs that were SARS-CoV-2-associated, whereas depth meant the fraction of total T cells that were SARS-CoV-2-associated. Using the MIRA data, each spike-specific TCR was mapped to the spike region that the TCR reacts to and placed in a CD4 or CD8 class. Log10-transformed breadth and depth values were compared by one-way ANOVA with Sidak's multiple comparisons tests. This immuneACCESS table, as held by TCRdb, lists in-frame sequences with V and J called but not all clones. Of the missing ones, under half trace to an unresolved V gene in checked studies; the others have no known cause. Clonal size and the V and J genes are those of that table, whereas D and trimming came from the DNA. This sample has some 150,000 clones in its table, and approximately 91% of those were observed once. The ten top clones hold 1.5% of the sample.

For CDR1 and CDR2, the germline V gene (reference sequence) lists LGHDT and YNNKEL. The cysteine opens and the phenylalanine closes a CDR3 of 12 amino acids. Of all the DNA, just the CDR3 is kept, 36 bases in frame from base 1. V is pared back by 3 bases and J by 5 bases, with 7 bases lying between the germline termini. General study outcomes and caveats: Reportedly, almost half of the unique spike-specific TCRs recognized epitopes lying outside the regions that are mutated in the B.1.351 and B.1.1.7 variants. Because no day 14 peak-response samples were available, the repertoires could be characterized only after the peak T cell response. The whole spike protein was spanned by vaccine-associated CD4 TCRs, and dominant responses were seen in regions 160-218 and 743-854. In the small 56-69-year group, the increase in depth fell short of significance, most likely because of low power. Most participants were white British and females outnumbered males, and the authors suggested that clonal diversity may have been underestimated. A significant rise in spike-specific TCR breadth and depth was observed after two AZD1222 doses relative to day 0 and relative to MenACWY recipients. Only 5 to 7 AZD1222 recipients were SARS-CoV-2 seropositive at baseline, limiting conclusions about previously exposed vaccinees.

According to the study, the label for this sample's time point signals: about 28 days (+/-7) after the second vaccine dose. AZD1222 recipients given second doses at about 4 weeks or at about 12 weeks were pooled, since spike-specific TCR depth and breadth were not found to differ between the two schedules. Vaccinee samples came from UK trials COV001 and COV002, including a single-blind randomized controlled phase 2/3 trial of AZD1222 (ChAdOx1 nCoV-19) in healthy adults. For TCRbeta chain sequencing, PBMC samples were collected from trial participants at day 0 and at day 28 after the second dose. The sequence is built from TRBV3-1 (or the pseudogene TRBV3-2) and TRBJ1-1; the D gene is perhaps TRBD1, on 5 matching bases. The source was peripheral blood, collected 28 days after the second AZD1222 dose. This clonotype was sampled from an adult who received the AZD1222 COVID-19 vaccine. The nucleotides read TGTGCCAGCAGCCAGGGGGATACTGAAGCTTTCTTT. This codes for CASSQGDTEAFF.